A selection of T cell receptor beta chains follows, all from one sample in a study of T-cell memory formation after mild COVID-19. In TCRdb, the 5' RACE reads were re-called with MiXCR into one record per CDR3 protein. This table has about 270,000 distinct CDR3 sequences, 15% to 20% appearing once. Material for sequencing was PBMCs or a T cell subset sorted from them (not recorded which). These receptors all come from a man aged 18-30 years who had mild COVID-19 (a few samples of this study predate the infection). Cell type and time point are not known. Each CDR3 is given with its conserved first and last residue. D genes are given only for firm matches. Only part of the rows carry a size: once, few, many, or a class if the clone is expanded.

V: TRBV27; size: .; D: TRBD1; length: 18; J: TRBJ1-3; DNA: TGTGCCAGCAGTTCAACTCCCGGGACAGAAGACACTGGAAACACCATATATTTT; CDR3: CASSSTPGTEDTGNTIYF
V: TRBV6-5; size: few; D: TRBD2; length: 15; J: TRBJ2-1; DNA: TGTGCCAGCAGTTCCGGTACGGGGGGGCCTAATGAGCAGTTCTTC; CDR3: CASSSGTGGPNEQFF
V: TRBV6-6; size: .; D: .; length: 13; J: TRBJ2-5; DNA: TGTGCCAGCAGGGCCGAAAATCGGGAGACCCAGTACTTC; CDR3: CASRAENRETQYF
V: TRBV7-2; size: many; D: .; length: 13; J: TRBJ1-2; DNA: TGTGCCAGCAGCTTAGGCCGGTTGGATGGCTACACCTTC; CDR3: CASSLGRLDGYTF
V: TRBV29-1; size: few; D: .; length: 13; J: TRBJ2-3; DNA: TGCAGCGTTGAGGCCGGGTTAGGGGATACGCAGTATTTT; CDR3: CSVEAGLGDTQYF
V: TRBV11-2; size: few; D: TRBD2; length: 20; J: TRBJ2-1; DNA: TGTGCCGGCAGCTTAGCGGGACTAGCGGGGGGTGACCCCTCCTACAATGAGCAGTTCTTC; CDR3: CAGSLAGLAGGDPSYNEQFF
V: TRBV9; size: .; D: TRBD2; length: 15; J: TRBJ2-1; DNA: TGTGCCAGCAGCGTGGCGGGGGGATCGTACAATGAGCAGTTCTTC; CDR3: CASSVAGGSYNEQFF
V: TRBV7-2; size: many; D: .; length: 13; J: TRBJ2-5; DNA: TGTGCCAGCAGCCGAGGGGGGGGAGAGACCCAGTACTTC; CDR3: CASSRGGGETQYF
V: TRBV6-2/TRBV6-3; size: few; D: .; length: 12; J: TRBJ1-6; DNA: TGTGCCAGCAGTTTACCCGCGTCACCCCTCCACTTT; CDR3: CASSLPASPLHF
V: TRBV6-6; size: many; D: .; length: 15; J: TRBJ2-5; DNA: TGTGCCAGCACTCAGCTCCCTAGGGGGGGGGAGACCCAGTACTTC; CDR3: CASTQLPRGGETQYF
V: TRBV7-8; size: many; D: TRBD2; length: 17; J: TRBJ2-3; DNA: TGTGCCAGCAGCTCTGGGCCTAGCGGGGGAGACACAGATACGCAGTATTTT; CDR3: CASSSGPSGGDTDTQYF
V: TRBV5-1; size: .; D: TRBD2; length: 16; J: TRBJ2-3; DNA: TGCGCCAGCAGCTTGGAGGGACTAGCGGGGGCAGATACGCAGTATTTT; CDR3: CASSLEGLAGADTQYF
V: TRBV27; size: few; D: .; length: 18; J: TRBJ2-2; DNA: TGTGCCAGCAGTTTAGTAGGCCGAGGGTTATGGGACACCGGGGAGCTGTTTTTT; CDR3: CASSLVGRGLWDTGELFF
V: TRBV4-2; size: .; D: .; length: 13; J: TRBJ1-2; DNA: TGTGCCAGCAGCCAAGACAGGGGCCATGGCTACACCTTC; CDR3: CASSQDRGHGYTF
V: TRBV6-2/TRBV6-3; size: .; D: TRBD1; length: 15; J: TRBJ1-5; DNA: TGTGCCAGCAGATCGGACAGGGGGCGATGGCAGCCCCAGCATTTT; CDR3: CASRSDRGRWQPQHF
V: TRBV12-3/TRBV12-4; size: many; D: .; length: 14; J: TRBJ2-3; DNA: TGTGCCAGCAGTTTATTAGGCAGCACAGATACGCAGTATTTT; CDR3: CASSLLGSTDTQYF
V: TRBV20-1; size: .; D: .; length: 15; J: TRBJ2-1; DNA: TGCAGTGCCACAAAACCCCCGGGAACCTACAATGAGCAGTTCTTC; CDR3: CSATKPPGTYNEQFF
V: TRBV30; size: .; D: .; length: 13; J: TRBJ1-1; DNA: TGTGCCTGGAGTGTTTTGGGTGGGACTGAAGCTTTCTTT; CDR3: CAWSVLGGTEAFF
V: TRBV4-1; size: .; D: .; length: 15; J: TRBJ1-4; DNA: TGCGCCAGCAGCCAAGAGGGGCCAGTTGTGGGGAAACTGTTTTTT; CDR3: CASSQEGPVVGKLFF
V: TRBV7-9; size: .; D: .; length: 13; J: TRBJ1-2; DNA: TGTGCCAGCAGCCCCCAGGGGATCTATGGCTACACCTTC; CDR3: CASSPQGIYGYTF
V: TRBV5-1; size: few; D: .; length: 15; J: TRBJ2-1; DNA: TGCGCCAGCAGCGTCACGGGACTCCGGAGCTATGAGCAGTTCTTC; CDR3: CASSVTGLRSYEQFF